These 15 T cell receptor beta chains originate from one sample sequenced in a study of cytomegalovirus exposure and HLA in healthy donors. The PCR had 60 Vbeta and 13 Jbeta primers. Here immunoSEQ multiplex PCR was the method, and the copy in TCRdb shows in-frame clones only, minus some. Among about 140,000 clones, approximately 80% were seen once, and the ten largest hold approximately 9.7%. Input material: PBMCs. Source of these receptors: a woman in her sixties or seventies in good health and CMV-seropositive.

The rearrangement joins TRBV6-6 to TRBJ2-2, with 10 bases aligning to TRBD2. Per germline, CDR1 MNHNY and CDR2 SVGAGI (reference sequence). The V gene end was trimmed by 0 bases and the J gene end by 7 bases; junction bases not matched to a gene: 5. This CDR3 spans 16 amino acids. The CDR3 DNA is TGTGCCAGCAGTTACTCCCTAGCGGGAGACGTCGGGGAGCTGTTTTTT. Translated, it gives CASSYSLAGDVGELFF.

V is TRBV9 and J is TRBJ2-1, with TRBD2 identical over 14 bases. The germline gives CDR1 SGDLS, CDR2 YYNGEE. The CDR3 has 13 residues. The J segment lost 9 bases and the V segment lost 9 bases, leaving 5 bases of the junction unmatched. The CDR3 sequence: CATGTSGSGEQFF. For the CDR3, the DNA is TGTGCCACCGGGACTAGCGGGAGCGGTGAGCAGTTCTTC.

This clone was observed a single time. This chain uses TRBV7-3 with TRBJ2-5, with 9 positions matching TRBD1. Germline V lookup: CDR1 SGHTA, CDR2 FQGTGA. The CDR3 is made up of 15 amino acids. With V trimmed by 5 bases and J by 1 base, 5 bases remained unmatched. The CDR3, as DNA: TGTGCCAGCAGCCCGACAGGGGGTGGCCAAGAGACCCAGTACTTC. Its translation: CASSPTGGGQETQYF.

As regards this clone: The same CDR3 is also encoded by other DNA sequences in this sample. The chain couples TRBV5-1 to TRBJ2-5; 7 bases agree with TRBD2. V trimming: 3 bases; J trimming: 3 bases; junction bases outside the gene matches: 2. CDR1 is SGHRS, CDR2 YFSETQ, per germline. The CDR3 runs to 13 residues. CDR3 nucleotides: TGCGCCAGCAGCTGGGGAGGGGAAGAGACCCAGTACTTC. This sequence encodes CASSWGGEETQYF.

This clone appeared once. V is TRBV6-6 and J is TRBJ1-6; D is possibly TRBD1 (5 bases). The CDR3 consists of 16 residues. The V gene's germline CDR1 is MNHNY and CDR2 SVGAGI (reference sequence). Trimming took off 8 bases at V and 2 bases at J, with 16 bases between the two ends. The DNA of the CDR3 is TGTGCCAGCCGAGGCGGGGGGATGGCCTATAATTCACCCCTCCACTTT. Protein sequence: CASRGGGMAYNSPLHF.

The chain combines TRBV29-1 with TRBJ2-2; maybe TRBD1 (6 bases). The length of the CDR3 is 14 residues. The V end lost 6 bases, the J end lost 4 bases, and 15 bases lay between the germline ends. CDR1 and CDR2 from the germline V gene are SQVTM and ANQGSEA. In nucleotides, the CDR3 is TGCAGCGTCGTAGGGGGACATCCCACCGGGGAGCTGTTTTTT. It is translated as CSVVGGHPTGELFF.

Concerning this clone: Other DNA sequences in the same sample also yield this CDR3. The V and J genes are TRBV6-5 and TRBJ2-1; D unclear. The V and J ends lost 6 bases and 6 bases respectively, with 15 bases between them. The V gene's germline CDR1 is MNHEY and CDR2 SVGAGI. The CDR3 is 14 residues long. The CDR3 spells CASRQRAPPNEQFF. The CDR3 DNA follows: TGTGCCAGCAGGCAGCGCGCGCCCCCCAATGAGCAGTTCTTC.

This chain uses TRBV7-9 with TRBJ1-1; TRBD1 is a possible D gene (5 bases). Per germline, CDR1 SEHNR and CDR2 FQNEAQ (reference sequence). The CDR3 has 13 amino acids. Trimming cost V 4 bases and J 6 bases, with 12 bases left between them. This CDR3 is CASSYQGRAEAFF. CDR3 DNA sequence: TGTGCCAGCAGCTACCAGGGTAGAGCTGAAGCTTTCTTT.

V and J are TRBV4-3 and TRBJ2-3; TRBD2 is a possible D gene (6 bases). Germline CDR1 and CDR2: LGHNA and YSLEER. The CDR3 loop spans 14 amino acids. The germline V and J ends were trimmed by 3 bases and 4 bases, with 11 bases remaining between them. The CDR3 bases are TGCGCCAGCAGCCAGACGGGAGTCGCAGATACGCAGTATTTT. Translation: CASSQTGVADTQYF.

The V gene is TRBV5-5, the J gene TRBJ2-7, with D maybe TRBD1 (6 bases). The CDR3 runs to 14 residues. Per germline, CDR1 SGHKS and CDR2 YYEKEE (reference sequence). V was clipped by 4 bases and J by 3 bases, with 14 bases between them. This CDR3 reads CASSSRDTIYEQYF. Written as DNA, the CDR3 is TGTGCCAGCAGCAGTCGGGACACAATCTACGAGCAGTACTTC. The full variable domain, with the rest looked up from reference TRBV5-5 and TRBJ2-7, is DAGVTQSPTHLIKTRGQQVTLRCSPISGHKSVSWYQQVLGQGPQFIFQYYEKEERGRGNFPDRFSARQFPNYSSELNVNALLLGDSALYLCASSSRDTIYEQYFGPGTRLTVT.

The chain joins TRBV30 to TRBJ1-1; TRBD1 aligns across 8 bases. This CDR3 contains 13 residues. With 2 bases clipped from V and 8 bases from J, the junction kept 7 bases outside the gene matches. Germline V gives CDR1 GTSNPN, CDR2 SVGIG (reference sequence). DNA for the CDR3: TGTGCCTGGAGTCGCCCCGACAGGGGCGAAGCTTTCTTT. Amino acid sequence: CAWSRPDRGEAFF.

The chain uses TRBV15 and TRBJ1-5; 12 positions agree with TRBD1. The CDR3 is 18 residues long. V shed 1 base, J shed 2 bases, and the junction held 6 bases outside the gene matches. Germline V gene sequence: CDR1 LNHNV, CDR2 YYDKDF (reference sequence). The CDR3 region has the DNA TGTGCCACCAGCAGAGGAGGGACAGGGGGCGCCGGCAATCAGCCCCAGCATTTT. This encodes CATSRGGTGGAGNQPQHF.

The chain joins TRBV9 to TRBJ1-5; 8 bases are a match to TRBD1. Germline values: CDR1 SGDLS, CDR2 YYNGEE. This CDR3 contains 16 residues. Trimming took 4 bases from V and 2 from J; bases not matched to a gene: 8. The CDR3 loop is CASSSSRGLGNQPQHF. The DNA for the CDR3 is TGTGCCAGCAGCAGTTCCAGGGGGCTTGGCAATCAGCCCCAGCATTTT.

This sequence joins TRBV2 and TRBJ1-2, with TRBD1 matching 10 bases. The CDR3 length is 14 residues. Trimming took 6 bases from V and 4 from J; bases not matched to a gene: 5. The V gene's germline CDR1 is SNHLY and CDR2 FYNNEI. The CDR3 nucleotides read TGTGCCAGCAGGGACAGGGGGGCGAGCTATGGCTACACCTTC. This gives the protein CASRDRGASYGYTF.

This rearrangement joins TRBV19 to TRBJ2-1; perhaps TRBD2 as D (5 bases). The V gene's germline CDR1 is LNHDA and CDR2 SQIVND (reference sequence). The V gene lost 3 bases and the J gene lost 0 bases, with 15 bases spanning the gap. The CDR3 consists of 17 residues. The CDR3 protein is CASSIGVGESSYNEQFF. The CDR3 DNA reads TGTGCCAGTAGTATCGGGGTAGGCGAGAGCTCCTACAATGAGCAGTTCTTC. Filled out from reference TRBV19 and TRBJ2-1, the complete variable domain reads DGGITQSPKYLFRKEGQNVTLSCEQNLNHDAMYWYRQDPGQGLRLIYYSQIVNDFQKGDIAEGYSVSREKKESFPLTVTSAQKNPTAFYLCASSIGVGESSYNEQFFGPGTRLTVL.